The 27 T cell receptor beta chains reported below all come from one sample, sequenced in a study of blood T cell repertoires in COVID-19. Using immunoSEQ multiplex PCR, the repertoire was profiled, and TCRdb retains in-frame clones only, with some absent. The data contain around 290,000 clones, more than 75% of them singletons. The sequenced material came from peripheral blood. The receptors here all came from a woman between 45 and 60 years old who had recovered from COVID-19.

Points on this clone: Other DNA sequences within the sample encode an identical CDR3. The chain combines TRBV5-1 with TRBJ2-1; 9 bases align to TRBD1. The CDR3 runs 15 residues. The V gene end was trimmed by 2 bases and the J gene end by 1 base; junction bases not matched to a gene: 1. Germline lookup yields CDR1 SGHRS and CDR2 YFSETQ. This CDR3 reads CASSLGQGSYNEQFF. The CDR3 coding sequence is TGCGCCAGCAGCTTAGGACAGGGGTCCTACAATGAGCAGTTCTTC.

This CDR3 reads CASSQSRVSEQYF. Written as DNA, the CDR3 is TGTGCCAGCAGCCAGAGCAGGGTCTCCGAGCAGTACTTC. The chain combines TRBV3-1 (or the pseudogene TRBV3-2) with TRBJ2-7; perhaps TRBD1 as D (5 bases). The CDR3 loop spans 13 amino acids. The germline CDR1 and CDR2 sequences are LGHDT and YNNKEL (reference sequence). Trimming cost V 3 bases and J 6 bases, with 12 bases left between them.

In this sample, this clone turned up a few times. V usage is TRBV6-5 and J usage is TRBJ2-3; no clear D gene. This CDR3 contains 16 residues. V was pared by 0 bases and J by 4 bases, with 14 bases between. Germline CDR1 and CDR2: MNHEY and SVGAGI. The CDR3 sequence is CASSYSSSPRADTQYF. The CDR3 region has the DNA TGTGCCAGCAGTTACTCGTCCAGTCCCCGGGCAGATACGCAGTATTTT.

V and J are TRBV7-9 and TRBJ2-5; the match to TRBD2 covers 7 bases. The CDR3 sequence is 14 residues long. Unmatched junction bases numbered 11, after V lost 5 bases and J lost 8 bases. Looked up from germline, CDR1 is SEHNR and CDR2 is FQNEAQ (reference sequence). The CDR3 region is CASSTGGGPSTQYF. The CDR3 coding sequence is TGTGCCAGCAGCACGGGGGGAGGGCCAAGTACCCAGTACTTC.

This chain connects TRBV4-3 to TRBJ2-7, with D possibly matching TRBD1 (5 bases). Germline V gene sequence: CDR1 LGHNA, CDR2 YSLEER. V was cut by 3 bases and J by 5 bases, with 29 bases left in between. This CDR3 region has 19 residues. This chain's CDR3 is CASSQNGGLRRAPGDEQYF. The DNA for the CDR3 is TGCGCCAGCAGCCAGAACGGTGGTCTTCGCAGGGCGCCTGGGGACGAGCAGTACTTC.

V is TRBV5-1 and J is TRBJ2-5; perhaps TRBD1 as D (5 bases). The germline gives CDR1 SGHRS, CDR2 YFSETQ. The CDR3 is made up of 15 amino acids. Trimming left V 0 bases short and J 5 bases short, with 14 bases between. The CDR3 is CASSLGQPPPETQYF. The CDR3 nucleotides read TGCGCCAGCAGCTTGGGACAGCCTCCTCCTGAGACCCAGTACTTC.

The J gene is TRBJ1-3, the V gene TRBV28; D gene uncertain. The V gene lost 2 bases and the J gene lost 2 bases, with 7 bases spanning the gap. The CDR3 has 14 amino acids. Germline V CDR1 and CDR2: MDHEN, SYDVKM. As DNA, the CDR3 is TGTGCCAGCAGTTTAGTGCGAGCTGGAAACACCATATATTTT. Its protein is CASSLVRAGNTIYF. Supplemented by reference TRBV28 and TRBJ1-3, the full variable domain reads DVKVTQSSRYLVKRTGEKVFLECVQDMDHENMFWYRQDPGLGLRLIYFSYDVKMKEKGDIPEGYSVSREKKERFSLILESASTNQTSMYLCASSLVRAGNTIYFGEGSWLTVV.

This clone has more than one count but fewer than ten. The genes are TRBV28 and TRBJ1-1; 8 bases align to TRBD1. With V trimmed by 8 bases and J by 0 bases, 5 bases remained unmatched. CDR3 length: 14 residues. Germline V gene lookup returns CDR1 MDHEN and CDR2 SYDVKM. This chain's CDR3 is CASRDRYMNTEAFF. In DNA form, the CDR3 reads TGTGCCAGCCGGGACAGGTACATGAACACTGAAGCTTTCTTT.

The V call is TRBV7-9, the J call TRBJ2-7; TRBD1 agrees at 9 bases. Trimming removed 5 bases from V and 3 bases from J; junction bases left unmatched: 8. The CDR3 consists of 15 residues. Germline CDR1 is SEHNR and CDR2 is FQNEAQ (reference sequence). In DNA, the CDR3 is TGTGCCAGCAGCCCCCAGACAGGGGGTAGCTACGAGCAGTACTTC. Translation gives CASSPQTGGSYEQYF.

This chain connects TRBV7-2 to TRBJ2-2; unclear D gene. Germline values: CDR1 SGHTA, CDR2 FQGNSA. V lost 5 bases and J 5 bases, leaving 6 bases between the germline ends. CDR3 length equals 12 residues. The CDR3 here is CASSRETGELFF. As DNA, the CDR3 is TGTGCCAGCAGCCGAGAGACCGGGGAGCTGTTTTTT.

This clone was detected a few times. The V and J genes are TRBV19 and TRBJ1-1; a weak D match, TRBD1 (6 bases). From germline, CDR1 is LNHDA and CDR2 SQIVND (reference sequence). The V end lost 5 bases, the J end lost 3 bases, and 13 bases lay between the germline ends. The CDR3 length is 14 residues. The CDR3 is CASSAQTGYTEAFF. The CDR3 DNA reads TGTGCCAGTAGTGCACAAACAGGGTACACTGAAGCTTTCTTT.

This sequence joins TRBV12-5 and TRBJ2-2; 10 nucleotides match TRBD2. The germline CDR1 and CDR2 sequences are LGHNT and FRNRAP. V shed 1 base, J shed 4 bases, and the junction held 0 bases outside the gene matches. The CDR3 runs to 15 residues. This CDR3 reads CASGLGTSGTGELFF. CDR3 DNA sequence: TGTGCTAGTGGTTTGGGGACTAGCGGCACCGGGGAGCTGTTTTTT. The complete variable domain, with remaining parts taken from reference TRBV12-5 and TRBJ2-2, reads DARVTQTPRHKVTEMGQEVTMRCQPILGHNTVFWYRQTMMQGLELLAYFRNRAPLDDSGMPKDRFSAEMPDATLATLKIQPSEPRDSAVYFCASGLGTSGTGELFFGEGSRLTVL.

The V call is TRBV10-3, the J call TRBJ1-2; 7 bases line up with TRBD1. The CDR3 totals 13 residues. Germline CDR1 ENHRY, CDR2 SYGVKD. J gave up 3 bases and V 6 bases, and 4 bases lay outside the gene matches. This chain's CDR3 is CAISKDRDYGYTF. CDR3 nucleotide sequence: TGTGCCATCAGCAAAGACAGGGACTATGGCTACACCTTC.

The rearrangement uses TRBV5-1 and TRBJ2-2, with a weak D call TRBD2 (5 bases). V was trimmed by 2 bases and J by 3 bases, leaving 14 bases between them. Germline CDR1 reads SGHRS; CDR2 reads YFSETQ. There are 16 residues in the CDR3. The CDR3, as DNA: TGCGCCAGCAGCTTCGGGATCTGGGATGACACCGGGGAGCTGTTTTTT. Translating gives CASSFGIWDDTGELFF.

The chain carries TRBV28 and TRBJ1-2; D is ambiguous. This CDR3 comprises 11 residues. Germline V gene data show CDR1 as MDHEN and CDR2 as SYDVKM. Trimming removed 3 bases at V and 6 bases at J, with 5 bases between. CDR3 protein: CASSFLDGYTF. CDR3 in DNA: TGTGCCAGCAGTTTTCTTGATGGCTACACCTTC.

J is TRBJ1-1 and V is TRBV28; D is uncertain. The V and J ends lost 6 bases and 2 bases respectively, with 13 bases between them. The CDR3 totals 14 residues. Germline CDR1 and CDR2: MDHEN and SYDVKM. The CDR3, as DNA: TGTGCCAGCAGCCGCCGGACTTTTAACACTGAAGCTTTCTTT. This translates into CASSRRTFNTEAFF.

The V and J genes are TRBV15 and TRBJ1-5; no clear D. CDR1 and CDR2 (germline): LNHNV, YYDKDF (reference sequence). This CDR3 has 16 amino acids. V was pared by 0 bases and J by 7 bases, with 16 bases between. For the CDR3, the DNA is TGTGCCACCAGCAGAGATCTGGTTCAGTCGTTGCAGCCCCAGCATTTT. Protein sequence: CATSRDLVQSLQPQHF.

The chain is built from TRBV6-5 and TRBJ2-1; D is possibly TRBD2 (6 bases). Germline-derived CDR1 and CDR2 are MNHEY and SVGAGI. The CDR3 totals 13 residues. V was cut by 5 bases and J by 5 bases, with 10 bases left in between. The CDR3 loop is CASSSGPNNEQFF. CDR3 nucleotide sequence: TGTGCCAGCAGTAGCGGGCCGAACAATGAGCAGTTCTTC.

At least ten counts were recorded for this clone. The chain links TRBV19 to TRBJ1-2; D gene unclear. Germline CDR1 LNHDA, CDR2 SQIVND (reference sequence). The CDR3 runs 12 residues. The V end was cut by 1 base, the J end by 6 bases, with 6 bases between. CDR3 DNA sequence: TGTGCCAGTAGTATAGCTGGCCATGGCTACACCTTC. It codes for CASSIAGHGYTF.

Comment on this clone: Germline and junction disagree at one end, which may indicate a read error. This chain uses TRBV6-1 with TRBJ2-7, with 7 nucleotides matching TRBD2. The germline gives CDR1 MNHNS, CDR2 SASEGT. CDR3 length: 15 residues. In DNA, the CDR3 is TGTGCCAGCAGCGAAGTGTGGCAGGGAGGGTCCGAGCAGTACTTC. Residues: CASSEVWQGGSEQYF.

This chain uses TRBV12-1 with TRBJ1-1. TRBV12-1 has pseudogene status. The CDR3 length is 15 residues. The CDR3 protein is CASSPRGGMNTEAFF. CDR3 DNA: TGTGCCAGCAGCCCCCGGGGAGGAATGAACACTGAAGCTTTCTTT.

V and J are TRBV7-2 and TRBJ2-1, with 8 nucleotides matching TRBD2. V was pared by 2 bases and J by 4 bases, with 4 bases of the junction left unmatched. Germline V CDR1 and CDR2: SGHTA, FQGNSA. This CDR3 has 15 residues. The CDR3 spells CASSLRAGDYNEQFF. As DNA, the CDR3 is TGTGCCAGCAGCTTACGAGCGGGGGATTACAATGAGCAGTTCTTC. The whole variable domain, remainder taken from reference TRBV7-2 and TRBJ2-1, is GAGVSQSPSNKVTEKGKDVELRCDPISGHTALYWYRQSLGQGLEFLIYFQGNSAPDKSGLPSDRFSAERTGGSVSTLTIQRTQQEDSAVYLCASSLRAGDYNEQFFGPGTRLTVL.

V and J are TRBV5-1 and TRBJ2-1; 7 nucleotides line up with TRBD1. The CDR3 is 15 residues long. The trim removed 5 bases at V and 4 bases at J, leaving 9 bases unmatched. The germline gives CDR1 SGHRS, CDR2 YFSETQ. CDR3 in amino acids: CASSPTGSRYNEQFF. In DNA form, the CDR3 reads TGCGCCAGCAGTCCGACAGGGTCCCGGTACAATGAGCAGTTCTTC.

This rearrangement joins TRBV12-3 or TRBV12-4 to TRBJ2-7, with D possibly matching TRBD1 (5 bases). The CDR3 runs to 12 residues. Between the trimmed V and J ends, which lost 5 bases and 4 bases, there was a span of 9 bases. The DNA of the CDR3 is TGTGCCAGCAGTAGCACAGGTTACGAGCAGTACTTC. This gives the protein CASSSTGYEQYF.

The chain employs TRBV19 and TRBJ2-2; D is possibly TRBD1 (5 bases). Between the trimmed V and J ends, which lost 5 bases and 7 bases, there was a span of 17 bases. Germline V gene lookup returns CDR1 LNHDA and CDR2 SQIVND (reference sequence). There are 15 residues in the CDR3. The CDR3, as DNA: TGTGCCAGTAGTCCCGGCAGGGTTGGAAACGGGGAGCTGTTTTTT. Translating gives CASSPGRVGNGELFF. The complete variable domain, with remaining parts taken from reference TRBV19 and TRBJ2-2, reads DGGITQSPKYLFRKEGQNVTLSCEQNLNHDAMYWYRQDPGQGLRLIYYSQIVNDFQKGDIAEGYSVSREKKESFPLTVTSAQKNPTAFYLCASSPGRVGNGELFFGEGSRLTVL.

This clone was detected once. The CDR3: CSVGLTGGTDTQYF. In DNA, the CDR3 is TGCAGCGTTGGGCTCACAGGAGGCACAGATACGCAGTATTTT. The chain recombines TRBV29-1 with TRBJ2-3; tentative D call: TRBD1 (5 bases). The CDR3 runs 14 residues. V was cut by 4 bases and J by 1 base, with 12 bases left in between. Germline V gives CDR1 SQVTM, CDR2 ANQGSEA.

This clone occurred once. The chain is built from TRBV10-3 and TRBJ1-4, with TRBD1 matching over 7 bases. The junction had 4 bases not matched to a gene; V was cut back by 5 bases and J by 4 bases. CDR1 is ENHRY, CDR2 SYGVKD, per germline. This CDR3 is 14 amino acids long. This CDR3 is CAISTGQINEKLFF. CDR3 nucleotides: TGTGCCATCAGTACGGGACAGATTAATGAAAAACTGTTTTTT.